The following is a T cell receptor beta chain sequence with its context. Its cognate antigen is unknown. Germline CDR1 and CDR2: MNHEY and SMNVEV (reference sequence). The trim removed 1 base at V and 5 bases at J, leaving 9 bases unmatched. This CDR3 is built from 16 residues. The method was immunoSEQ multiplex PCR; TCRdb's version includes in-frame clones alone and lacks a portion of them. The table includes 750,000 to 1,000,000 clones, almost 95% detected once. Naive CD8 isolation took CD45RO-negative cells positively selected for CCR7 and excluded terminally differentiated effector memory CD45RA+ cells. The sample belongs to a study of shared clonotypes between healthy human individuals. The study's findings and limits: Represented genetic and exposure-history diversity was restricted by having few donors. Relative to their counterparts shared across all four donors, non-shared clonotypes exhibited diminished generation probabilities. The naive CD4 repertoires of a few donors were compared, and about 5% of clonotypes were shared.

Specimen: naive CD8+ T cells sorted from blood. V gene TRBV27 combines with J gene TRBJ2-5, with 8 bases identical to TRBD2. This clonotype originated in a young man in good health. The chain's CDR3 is CASSLYSGRALETQYF. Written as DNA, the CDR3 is TGTGCCAGCAGTTTATACTCCGGGAGGGCCTTGGAGACCCAGTACTTC.